This T cell receptor beta chain was sequenced in a study of blood T cell repertoires in COVID-19. About the research overall: PBMCs, B-cell-depleted T cells, or T cells provided the cDNA or gDNA that made up the material.

Clones were read by immunoSEQ multiplex PCR, and TCRdb kept only the in-frame ones, dropping some. The data contain fewer than 250,000 clones, about 90% of them seen just once; the ten biggest clones take up roughly 3.7%. Clinical histories supplied by participants themselves formed the basis of cohort assignment. This CDR3 spans 15 amino acids. The ends were cut back, 4 bases at V and 0 bases at J, with 10 bases in the middle. Germline CDR1 is SGDLS and CDR2 is YYNGEE. The rearrangement uses TRBV9 and TRBJ2-2, with D perhaps matching TRBD2 (6 bases). The source material was PBMCs or T cells enriched from blood (not recorded which). The clonotype was recovered from a woman in her 30s who had been exposed to COVID-19. CDR3 in DNA: TGTGCCAGCAGCAGCCGGGACTCGAACACCGGGGAGCTGTTTTTT. Protein product: CASSSRDSNTGELFF.